This record covers a single T cell receptor (beta chain). No antigen is known for it. As the CDR3 is not closed by the conserved phenylalanine or tryptophan, this likely results from a read error. The CDR3 is 15 residues long. Germline lookup yields CDR1 SGHAT and CDR2 FQNNGV. This entry is derived from a study of molecular identifiers for immune sequencing clone quantification. Previously reported methods and listed TCR primers produced the bulk TCR libraries. One entry per CDR3 protein results from TCRdb running MiXCR on the PCR reads. Of approximately 100,000 distinct CDR3 sequences listed, 36% are singletons. Study outcomes and limitations: Under 1% of molecules in naive cells, but over 98% of effector molecules, belonged to clones above 20 RNA copies.

The V call is TRBV11-2, the J call TRBJ2-5; a possible D gene is TRBD2 (5 bases). The origin of this receptor is a human donor in good health. Some libraries in this study had Jurkat cell RNA spiked in. The sample comprised naive CD8+ T cells from blood, with Jurkat cell RNA spiked in. This sample's subset: FACS-sorted CD8+CD4-CCR7+CD45RA+ naive T cells. This CDR3 is CASSIEGRPFETQYI. The CDR3 DNA reads as TGTGCCAGCAGCATAGAGGGCAGGCCCTTCGAGACCCAGTACATC.